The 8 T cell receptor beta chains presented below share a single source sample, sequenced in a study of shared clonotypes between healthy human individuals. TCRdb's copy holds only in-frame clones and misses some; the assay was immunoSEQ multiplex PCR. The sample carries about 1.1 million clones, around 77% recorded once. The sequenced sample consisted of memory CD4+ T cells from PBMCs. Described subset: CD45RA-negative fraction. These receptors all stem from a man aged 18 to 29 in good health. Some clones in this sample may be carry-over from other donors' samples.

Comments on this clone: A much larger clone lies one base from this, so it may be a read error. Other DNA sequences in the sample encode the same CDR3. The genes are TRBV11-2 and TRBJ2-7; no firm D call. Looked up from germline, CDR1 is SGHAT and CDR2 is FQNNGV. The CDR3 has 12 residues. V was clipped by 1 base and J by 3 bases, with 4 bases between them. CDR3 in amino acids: CASSLGSYEQYF. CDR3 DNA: TGTGCCAGCAGCTTAGGCAGCTACGAGCAGTACTTC.

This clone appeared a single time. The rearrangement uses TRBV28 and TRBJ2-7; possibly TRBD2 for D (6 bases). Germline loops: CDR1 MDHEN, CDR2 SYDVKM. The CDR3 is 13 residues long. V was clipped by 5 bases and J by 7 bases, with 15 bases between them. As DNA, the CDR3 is TGTGCCAGCAGTCCCCCGGTAGGGAGGGAGCAGTACTTC. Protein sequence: CASSPPVGREQYF.

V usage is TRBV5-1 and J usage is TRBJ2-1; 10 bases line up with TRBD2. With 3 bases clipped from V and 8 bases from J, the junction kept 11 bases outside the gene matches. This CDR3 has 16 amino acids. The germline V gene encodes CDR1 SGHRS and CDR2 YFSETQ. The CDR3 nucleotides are TGCGCCAGCAGCTACCTAAGCGGGAGGGCCGCGGATGAGCAGTTCTTC. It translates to CASSYLSGRAADEQFF.

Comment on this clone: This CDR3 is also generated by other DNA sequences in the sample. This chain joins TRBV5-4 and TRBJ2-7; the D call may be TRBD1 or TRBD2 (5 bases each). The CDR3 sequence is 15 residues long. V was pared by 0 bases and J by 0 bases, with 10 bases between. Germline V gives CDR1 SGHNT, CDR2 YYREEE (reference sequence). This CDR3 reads CASSLAGASSYEQYF. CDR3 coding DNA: TGTGCCAGCAGCTTGGCCGGGGCGAGCTCCTACGAGCAGTACTTC.

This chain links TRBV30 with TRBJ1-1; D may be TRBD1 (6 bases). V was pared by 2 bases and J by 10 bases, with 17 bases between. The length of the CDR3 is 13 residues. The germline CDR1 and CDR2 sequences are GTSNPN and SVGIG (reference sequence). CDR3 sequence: CAWSFTWQGRAFF. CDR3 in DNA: TGTGCCTGGAGTTTTACTTGGCAGGGGCGAGCTTTCTTT.

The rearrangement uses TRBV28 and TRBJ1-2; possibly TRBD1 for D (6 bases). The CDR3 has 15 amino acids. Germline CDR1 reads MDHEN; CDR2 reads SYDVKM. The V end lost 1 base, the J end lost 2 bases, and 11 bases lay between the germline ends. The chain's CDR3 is CASSLSRTENYGYTF. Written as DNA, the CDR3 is TGTGCCAGCAGTTTATCCCGGACAGAGAACTATGGCTACACCTTC.

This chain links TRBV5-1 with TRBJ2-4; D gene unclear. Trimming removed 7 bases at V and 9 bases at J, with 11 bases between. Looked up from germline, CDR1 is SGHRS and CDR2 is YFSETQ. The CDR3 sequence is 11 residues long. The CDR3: CASGDLGIQYF. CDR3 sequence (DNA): TGCGCCAGCGGGGATCTGGGCATTCAGTACTTC.

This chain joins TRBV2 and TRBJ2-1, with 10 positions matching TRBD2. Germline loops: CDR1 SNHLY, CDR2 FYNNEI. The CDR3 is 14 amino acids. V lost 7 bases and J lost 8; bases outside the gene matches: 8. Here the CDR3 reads CASTFLAGAYEQFF. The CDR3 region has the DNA TGTGCCAGCACGTTTCTAGCGGGAGCATATGAGCAGTTCTTC.